This T cell receptor beta chain was sequenced for a study of T cell responses to AZD1222 COVID-19 vaccine. Overall study context: Second doses that came at about 4 or about 12 weeks were put together.

A note on this clone: Its antigen remains unknown.

TCRdb keeps only in-frame clones here, not all; method: immunoSEQ multiplex PCR. The sample has 100,000 to 150,000 clones, about 89% seen once. General study points: There were mostly white British donors and more females than males, and clonal diversity was possibly underestimated.

The specimen comprised peripheral blood, sampled on day 0 of AZD1222 vaccination. The TCR comes from an adult in good health.

In DNA, the CDR3 is TGTGCCACCAGCAGAGGACAACCCAACACCGGGGAGCTGTTTTTT. Protein: CATSRGQPNTGELFF. This chain joins TRBV15 and TRBJ2-2; no clear D gene. Between the trimmed V and J ends, which lost 1 base and 2 bases, there was a span of 8 bases. The CDR3 spans 15 residues. Germline lookup yields CDR1 LNHNV and CDR2 YYDKDF (reference sequence).